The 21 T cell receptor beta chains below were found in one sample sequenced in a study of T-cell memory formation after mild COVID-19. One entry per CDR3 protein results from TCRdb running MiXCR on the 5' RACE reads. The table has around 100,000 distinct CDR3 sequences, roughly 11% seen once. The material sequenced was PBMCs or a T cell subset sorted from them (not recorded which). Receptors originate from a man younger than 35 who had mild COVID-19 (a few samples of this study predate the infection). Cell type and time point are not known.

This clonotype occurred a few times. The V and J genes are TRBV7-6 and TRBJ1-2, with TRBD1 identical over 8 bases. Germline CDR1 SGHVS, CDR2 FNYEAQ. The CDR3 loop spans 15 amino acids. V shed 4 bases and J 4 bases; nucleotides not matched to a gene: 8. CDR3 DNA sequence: TGTGCCAGCAGCTCCACCGGACAGGGTAGCTATGGCTACACCTTC. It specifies CASSSTGQGSYGYTF.

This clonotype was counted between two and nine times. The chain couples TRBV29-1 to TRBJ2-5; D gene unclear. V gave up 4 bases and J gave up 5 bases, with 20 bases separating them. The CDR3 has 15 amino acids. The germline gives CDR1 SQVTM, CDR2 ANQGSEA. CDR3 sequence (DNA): TGCAGCGTTGTCCCAGCTGCTGGTTTCGGGGAGACCCAGTACTTC. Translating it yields CSVVPAAGFGETQYF.

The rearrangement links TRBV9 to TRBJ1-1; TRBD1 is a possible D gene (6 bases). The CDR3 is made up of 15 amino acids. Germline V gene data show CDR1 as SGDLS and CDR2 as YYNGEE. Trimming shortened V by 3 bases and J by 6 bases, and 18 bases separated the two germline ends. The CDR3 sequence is CASSATVGAPAEAFF. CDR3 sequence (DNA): TGTGCCAGCAGCGCTACCGTGGGGGCGCCGGCTGAAGCTTTCTTT.

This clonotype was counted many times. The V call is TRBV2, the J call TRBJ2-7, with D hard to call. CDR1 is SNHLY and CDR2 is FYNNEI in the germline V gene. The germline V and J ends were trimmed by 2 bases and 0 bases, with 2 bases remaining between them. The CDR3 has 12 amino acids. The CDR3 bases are TGTGCCAGCAGTGAATCCTCCTACGAGCAGTACTTC. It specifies CASSESSYEQYF. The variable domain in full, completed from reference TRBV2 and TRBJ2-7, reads EPEVTQTPSHQVTQMGQEVILRCVPISNHLYFYWYRQILGQKVEFLVSFYNNEISEKSEIFDDQFSVERPDGSNFTLKIRSTKLEDSAMYFCASSESSYEQYFGPGTRLTVT.

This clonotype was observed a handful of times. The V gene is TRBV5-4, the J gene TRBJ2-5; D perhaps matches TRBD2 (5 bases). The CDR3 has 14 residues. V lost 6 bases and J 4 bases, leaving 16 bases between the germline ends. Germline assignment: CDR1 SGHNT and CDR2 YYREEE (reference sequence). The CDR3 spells CASTKLGSAETQYF. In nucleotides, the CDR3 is TGTGCCAGCACCAAGCTTGGTAGCGCAGAGACCCAGTACTTC. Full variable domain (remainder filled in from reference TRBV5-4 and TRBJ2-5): ETGVTQSPTHLIKTRGQQVTLRCSSQSGHNTVSWYQQALGQGPQFIFQYYREEENGRGNFPPRFSGLQFPNYSSELNVNALELDDSALYLCASTKLGSAETQYFGPGTRLLVL.

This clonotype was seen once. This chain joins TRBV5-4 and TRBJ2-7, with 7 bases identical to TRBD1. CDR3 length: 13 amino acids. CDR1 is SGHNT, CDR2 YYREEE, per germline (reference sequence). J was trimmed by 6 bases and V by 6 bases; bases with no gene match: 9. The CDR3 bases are TGTGCCAGCACTTCTGACAGGGTGGCCGAGCAGTACGTC. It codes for CASTSDRVAEQYV.

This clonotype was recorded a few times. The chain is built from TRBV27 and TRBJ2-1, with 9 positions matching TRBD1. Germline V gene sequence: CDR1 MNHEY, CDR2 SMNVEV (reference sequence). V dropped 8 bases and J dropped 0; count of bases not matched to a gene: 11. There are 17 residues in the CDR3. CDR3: CASDVGTGLSSYNEQFF. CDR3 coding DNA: TGTGCCAGCGACGTTGGGACAGGGCTAAGCTCCTACAATGAGCAGTTCTTC.

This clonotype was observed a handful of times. The CDR3 DNA follows: TGTGCCAGCGGGGGGCCTAGCGGCGCTAGCTCCTACAATGAGCAGTTCTTC. It encodes CASGGPSGASSYNEQFF. The chain uses TRBV6-1 and TRBJ2-1, with a tentative D call TRBD2 (7 bases). The CDR3 has 17 amino acids. Germline V lookup: CDR1 MNHNS, CDR2 SASEGT. Deletions cut 8 bases from V and 0 bases from J, with 20 bases between.

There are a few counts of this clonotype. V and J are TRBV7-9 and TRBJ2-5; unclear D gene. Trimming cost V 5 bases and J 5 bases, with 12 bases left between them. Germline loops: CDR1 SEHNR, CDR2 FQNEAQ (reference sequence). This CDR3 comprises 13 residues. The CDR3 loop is CASSAEFFETQYF. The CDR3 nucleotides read TGTGCCAGCAGCGCTGAATTTTTTGAGACCCAGTACTTC.

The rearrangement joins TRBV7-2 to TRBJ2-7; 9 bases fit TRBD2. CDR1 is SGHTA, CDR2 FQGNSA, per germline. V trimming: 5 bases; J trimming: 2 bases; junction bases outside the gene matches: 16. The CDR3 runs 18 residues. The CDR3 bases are TGTGCCAGCAGCCCCCAGGGTTTGGGCGGGGGGGCCCCCTACGAGCAGTACTTC. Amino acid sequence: CASSPQGLGGGAPYEQYF.

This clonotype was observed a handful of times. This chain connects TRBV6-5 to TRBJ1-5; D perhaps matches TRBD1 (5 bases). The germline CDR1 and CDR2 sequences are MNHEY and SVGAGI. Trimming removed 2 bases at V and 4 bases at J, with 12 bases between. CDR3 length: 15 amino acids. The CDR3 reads CASSYGPRANQPQHF. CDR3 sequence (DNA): TGTGCCAGCAGTTACGGACCCAGGGCTAATCAGCCCCAGCATTTT.

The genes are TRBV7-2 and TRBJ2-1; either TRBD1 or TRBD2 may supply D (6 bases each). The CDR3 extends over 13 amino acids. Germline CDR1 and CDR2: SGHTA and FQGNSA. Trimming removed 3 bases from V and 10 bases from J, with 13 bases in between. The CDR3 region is CASSLGGLWEQFF. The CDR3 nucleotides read TGTGCCAGCAGCTTGGGGGGCCTCTGGGAGCAGTTCTTC.

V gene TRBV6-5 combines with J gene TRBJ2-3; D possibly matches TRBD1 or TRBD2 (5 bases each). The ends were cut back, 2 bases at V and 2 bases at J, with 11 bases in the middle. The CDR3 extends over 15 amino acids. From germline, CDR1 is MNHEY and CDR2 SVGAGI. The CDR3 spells CASSYGGGYTDTQYF. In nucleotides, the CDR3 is TGTGCCAGCAGTTACGGTGGGGGTTACACAGATACGCAGTATTTT.

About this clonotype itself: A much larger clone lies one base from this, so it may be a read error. The CDR3 DNA reads TGTGTCAGCAGCCAAGATGGCACCGGGGAGCTGTTTTTT. Its protein product is CVSSQDGTGELFF. This chain joins TRBV4-2 and TRBJ2-2, with D unclear. The CDR3 runs to 13 residues. The germline V gene has CDR1 LGHNA and CDR2 YNFKEQ.

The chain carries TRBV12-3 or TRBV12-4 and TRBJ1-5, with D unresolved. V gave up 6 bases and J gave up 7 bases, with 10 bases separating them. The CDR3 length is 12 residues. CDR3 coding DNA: TGTGCCAGCAGGCAATCCAGGCAGCCCCAGCATTTT. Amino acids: CASRQSRQPQHF.

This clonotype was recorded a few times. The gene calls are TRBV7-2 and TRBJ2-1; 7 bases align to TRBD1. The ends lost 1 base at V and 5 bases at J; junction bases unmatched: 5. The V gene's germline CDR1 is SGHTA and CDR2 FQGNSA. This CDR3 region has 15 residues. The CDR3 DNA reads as TGTGCCAGCAGCTTAGGGGGTCAGGGGGACAATGAGCAGTTCTTC. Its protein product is CASSLGGQGDNEQFF.

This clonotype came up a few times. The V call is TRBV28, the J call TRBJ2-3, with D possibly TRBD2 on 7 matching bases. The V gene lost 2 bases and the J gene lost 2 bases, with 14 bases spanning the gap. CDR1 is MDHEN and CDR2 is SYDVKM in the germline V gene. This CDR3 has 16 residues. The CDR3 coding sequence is TGTGCCAGCAGTTTAGGGTCGGGGGGCGCCACAGATACGCAGTATTTT. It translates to CASSLGSGGATDTQYF.

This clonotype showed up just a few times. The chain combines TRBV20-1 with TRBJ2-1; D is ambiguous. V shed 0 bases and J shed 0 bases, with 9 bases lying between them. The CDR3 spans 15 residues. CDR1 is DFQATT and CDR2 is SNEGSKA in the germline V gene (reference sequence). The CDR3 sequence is CSARDRTTSYNEQFF. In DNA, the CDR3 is TGCAGTGCTAGAGATAGGACGACCTCCTACAATGAGCAGTTCTTC.

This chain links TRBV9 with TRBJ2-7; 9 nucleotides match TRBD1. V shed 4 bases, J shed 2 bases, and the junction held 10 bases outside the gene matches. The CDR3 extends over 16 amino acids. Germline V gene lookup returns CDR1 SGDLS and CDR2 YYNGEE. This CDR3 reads CASSWNAGTGTYEQYV. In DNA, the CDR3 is TGTGCCAGCAGCTGGAATGCCGGGACAGGGACCTACGAGCAGTACGTC.

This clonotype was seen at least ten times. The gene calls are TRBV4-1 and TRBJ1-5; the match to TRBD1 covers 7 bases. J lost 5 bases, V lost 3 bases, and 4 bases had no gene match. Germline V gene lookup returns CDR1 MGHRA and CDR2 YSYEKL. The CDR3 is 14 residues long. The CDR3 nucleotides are TGCGCCAGCAGCCAGACAGGGTCACATCAGCCCCAGCATTTT. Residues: CASSQTGSHQPQHF.

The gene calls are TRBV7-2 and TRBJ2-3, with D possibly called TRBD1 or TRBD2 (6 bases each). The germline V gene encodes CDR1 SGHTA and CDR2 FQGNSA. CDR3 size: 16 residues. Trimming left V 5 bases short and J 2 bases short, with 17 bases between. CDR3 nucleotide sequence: TGTGCCAGCAGCCCCCGGGTCGGGGGCAACACAGATACGCAGTATTTT. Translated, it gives CASSPRVGGNTDTQYF. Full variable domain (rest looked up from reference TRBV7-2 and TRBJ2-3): GAGVSQSPSNKVTEKGKDVELRCDPISGHTALYWYRQSLGQGLEFLIYFQGNSAPDKSGLPSDRFSAERTGGSVSTLTIQRTQQEDSAVYLCASSPRVGGNTDTQYFGPGTRLTVL.